Listed below are T cell receptor beta chains from one sample, sequenced in a study of blood T cell repertoires in COVID-19. Profiling relied on immunoSEQ multiplex PCR, and the TCRdb table lists in-frame clones only, not all of them. The sample has about 150,000 clones; 76% are singletons. Source material: peripheral blood. All receptors come from a woman older than 75 with acute or convalescent COVID-19. CDR3s include the opening cysteine and the closing phenylalanine or tryptophan. Fields, in order: D gene, V gene, clone size, J gene, CDR3 DNA, CDR3 protein. D genes are given only for firm matches. For some rows the clone size is stated as once, few or many, or as a class when expanded; others skip it.

D: TRBD1
V: TRBV19
size: NA
J: TRBJ1-3
DNA: TGTGCCAGTAGTAAAGACAGGGGAAACGGAAACACCATATATTTT
CDR3: CASSKDRGNGNTIYF

D: NA
V: TRBV4-2
size: NA
J: TRBJ1-4
DNA: TGTGCCAGCAGTCCGGGAGCGGGGGTTGAGGGTGAAAAACTGTTTTTT
CDR3: CASSPGAGVEGEKLFF

D: NA
V: TRBV4-3
size: NA
J: TRBJ2-7
DNA: TGCGCCAGCAGCCAACAAATCTCCTACGAGCAGTACTTC
CDR3: CASSQQISYEQYF

D: TRBD1
V: TRBV29-1
size: NA
J: TRBJ2-7
DNA: TGCAGCGTAAGACCAGGGGGAACCTACGAGCAGTACTTC
CDR3: CSVRPGGTYEQYF

D: TRBD1
V: TRBV29-1
size: few
J: TRBJ1-3
DNA: TGCAGCGGCCGGGACAGTAGCTCTGGAAACACCATATATTTT
CDR3: CSGRDSSSGNTIYF

D: TRBD1
V: TRBV5-1
size: NA
J: TRBJ1-6
DNA: TGCGCCAGCAGCTTTATCGGGACAGGGGGTTCACCCCTCCACTTT
CDR3: CASSFIGTGGSPLHF

D: NA
V: TRBV18
size: NA
J: TRBJ2-7
DNA: TGTGCCAGCTCACCACTGGGAGGTTCTGAAGACGAGCAGTACTTC
CDR3: CASSPLGGSEDEQYF

D: NA
V: TRBV10-3
size: NA
J: TRBJ2-5
DNA: TGTGCCATCAGTGAGGGAGGGAGTCGAAAAGAGACCCAGTACTTC
CDR3: CAISEGGSRKETQYF

D: NA
V: TRBV12-5
size: NA
J: TRBJ2-7
DNA: TGTGCTGGCTGGAGGAGCGACAACTACTACGAGCAGTACTTC
CDR3: CAGWRSDNYYEQYF

D: TRBD2
V: TRBV7-9
size: few
J: TRBJ2-1
DNA: TGTGCCAGCAGTCCTTCCCTAGCGGGAGGCGATGAGCAGTTCTTC
CDR3: CASSPSLAGGDEQFF

D: NA
V: TRBV11-2
size: NA
J: TRBJ1-2
DNA: TGTGCCAGCAGCTTAGCCATTAACTATGGCTACACCTTC
CDR3: CASSLAINYGYTF

D: TRBD1
V: TRBV7-3
size: few
J: TRBJ2-7
DNA: TGTGCCAGCAGCCGCCTGGGACAGATCTCCTACGAGCAGTACTTC
CDR3: CASSRLGQISYEQYF

D: TRBD1
V: TRBV18
size: NA
J: TRBJ1-2
DNA: TGTGCCAGCTCACAAGACAGGGAAGGCTACACCTTC
CDR3: CASSQDREGYTF

D: TRBD1
V: TRBV3-1/TRBV3-2
size: NA
J: TRBJ1-4
DNA: TGTGCCAGCAGCAAGACAGGGGGCCATGAAAAACTGTTTTTT
CDR3: CASSKTGGHEKLFF

D: TRBD2
V: TRBV9
size: NA
J: TRBJ2-3
DNA: TGTGCCAGCAGCGTCAGGACTAGCGGGGGCACAGATACGCAGTATTTT
CDR3: CASSVRTSGGTDTQYF

D: NA
V: TRBV7-8
size: once
J: TRBJ1-5
DNA: TGTGCCAGCAGCCAACCGACAGACAATCAGCCCCAGCATTTT
CDR3: CASSQPTDNQPQHF

D: NA
V: TRBV7-9
size: NA
J: TRBJ1-6
DNA: TGTGCCAGCAGCTGGCAGGGTACACCCCTCCACTTT
CDR3: CASSWQGTPLHF

D: NA
V: TRBV2
size: NA
J: TRBJ1-4
DNA: TGTGCCAGCAGCGCTCAGGGCAGGGTAGGAGAAAAACTGTTTTTT
CDR3: CASSAQGRVGEKLFF

D: NA
V: TRBV27
size: NA
J: TRBJ2-7
DNA: TGTGCCAGCAGTTTAACAGGGTCCCCCTCCTACGAGCAGTACTTC
CDR3: CASSLTGSPSYEQYF

D: NA
V: TRBV7-2
size: NA
J: TRBJ2-4
DNA: TGTGCCACCTCCCCTCCCGGACGAGGGAAAAACATTCAGTACTTC
CDR3: CATSPPGRGKNIQYF

D: TRBD1
V: TRBV4-3
size: NA
J: TRBJ1-6
DNA: TGCGCCAGCAGCCACCGGGACAGCAATTCACCCCTCCACTTT
CDR3: CASSHRDSNSPLHF

D: NA
V: TRBV29-1
size: NA
J: TRBJ1-2
DNA: TGCAGCGTGTTCGGGGGCTATGGCTACACCTTC
CDR3: CSVFGGYGYTF

D: TRBD1
V: TRBV6-4
size: once
J: TRBJ1-1
DNA: TGTGCCAGCAGAGCAGGACCGGGACAGGGAAACACTGAAGCTTTCTTT
CDR3: CASRAGPGQGNTEAFF

D: NA
V: TRBV4-2
size: NA
J: TRBJ2-2
DNA: TGTGCCAGCAGCCAAGATTGGCGCGGGGACACCGGGGAGCTGTTTTTT
CDR3: CASSQDWRGDTGELFF

D: TRBD2
V: TRBV19
size: NA
J: TRBJ2-1
DNA: TGTGCCAGTAGTATAGGGGGAGGGTCCTACAATGAGCAGTTCTTC
CDR3: CASSIGGGSYNEQFF

D: TRBD1
V: TRBV5-1
size: once
J: TRBJ1-6
DNA: TGCGCCAGCAGTGCCGGGACAGTGTCAAATTCACCCCTCCACTTT
CDR3: CASSAGTVSNSPLHF

D: TRBD1
V: TRBV5-1
size: NA
J: TRBJ1-4
DNA: TGCGCCAGCAGCTCGACAGGGTTTACTAATGAAAAACTGTTTTTT
CDR3: CASSSTGFTNEKLFF

D: TRBD1
V: TRBV28
size: NA
J: TRBJ1-6
DNA: TGTGCCAGCAGTTCGACAGGGGGACGGTTTTTTTCACCCCTCCACTTT
CDR3: CASSSTGGRFFSPLHF

D: NA
V: TRBV29-1
size: NA
J: TRBJ1-5
DNA: TGCAGCGTTCTCACCGGGACTACAGAAAATCAGCCCCAGCATTTT
CDR3: CSVLTGTTENQPQHF

D: NA
V: TRBV2
size: NA
J: TRBJ1-2
DNA: TGTGCCAGCAGCGGCGACGGAGACTATGGCTACACCTTC
CDR3: CASSGDGDYGYTF

D: NA
V: TRBV11-2
size: NA
J: TRBJ1-3
DNA: TGTGCCAGCAGCTTAGTTCTCTCCTCTGGAAACACCATATATTTT
CDR3: CASSLVLSSGNTIYF

D: NA
V: TRBV6-2/TRBV6-3
size: NA
J: TRBJ2-5
DNA: TGTGCCAGCAGTTCCCCGGGGGCCCAGTACTTC
CDR3: CASSSPGAQYF

D: TRBD2
V: TRBV6-5
size: NA
J: TRBJ2-5
DNA: TGTGCCAGCAGTTACGCGGTGGGGGGGTTGGAGACCCAGTACTTC
CDR3: CASSYAVGGLETQYF

D: TRBD1
V: TRBV2
size: NA
J: TRBJ1-4
DNA: TGTGCCAGCGGGACCAACCGGGACAGTAATGAAAAACTGTTTTTT
CDR3: CASGTNRDSNEKLFF

D: NA
V: TRBV29-1
size: NA
J: TRBJ2-3
DNA: TGCAGCGTTCCGGCCCCAGCAGGGAACACAGATACGCAGTATTTT
CDR3: CSVPAPAGNTDTQYF

D: NA
V: TRBV7-8
size: NA
J: TRBJ1-2
DNA: TGTGCCAGCAGCTTAGATAGCTATGGCTACACCTTC
CDR3: CASSLDSYGYTF

D: NA
V: TRBV7-9
size: NA
J: TRBJ1-5
DNA: TGTGCCAGCAGCTTAGAGTCAGTCAATCAGCCCCAGCATTTT
CDR3: CASSLESVNQPQHF

D: TRBD2
V: TRBV10-3
size: NA
J: TRBJ2-1
DNA: TGTGCCATCAGCAATACTAGCGGGGGGGCCCACAATGAGCAGTTCTTC
CDR3: CAISNTSGGAHNEQFF

D: TRBD2
V: TRBV19
size: NA
J: TRBJ2-1
DNA: TGTGCCAGTAAGCAAGCGGGGGCCGTTGGGTGGGATGAGCAGTTCTTC
CDR3: CASKQAGAVGWDEQFF

D: NA
V: TRBV2
size: NA
J: TRBJ1-4
DNA: TGTGCCAGCAACAGGGTGGTCCGTGAAAAACTGTTTTTT
CDR3: CASNRVVREKLFF

D: TRBD2
V: TRBV6-1
size: NA
J: TRBJ2-1
DNA: TGTGCCAGCAGTGACGATAGAGGCGGGAGTTATGAGCAGTTCTTC
CDR3: CASSDDRGGSYEQFF

D: NA
V: TRBV2
size: NA
J: TRBJ1-5
DNA: TGTGCCAGCAGTGAGGCTCAGAGCAATCAGCCCCAGCATTTT
CDR3: CASSEAQSNQPQHF

D: TRBD1
V: TRBV5-1
size: NA
J: TRBJ2-2
DNA: TGCGCCAGCAGCGCGGACAGGGCCTCGAACACCGGGGAGCTGTTTTTT
CDR3: CASSADRASNTGELFF

D: TRBD1
V: TRBV29-1
size: NA
J: TRBJ1-2
DNA: TGCAGCGACTCCGGGACAGGGAACTATGGCTACACCTTC
CDR3: CSDSGTGNYGYTF

D: NA
V: TRBV4-3
size: few
J: TRBJ1-6
DNA: TGCGCCAGCAGCCAACACAGGGTACCAAATTCACCCCTCCACTTT
CDR3: CASSQHRVPNSPLHF

D: NA
V: TRBV30
size: NA
J: TRBJ1-3
DNA: TGTGCCTGGAGTGCGGGGGATTTCTCTGGAAACACCATATATTTT
CDR3: CAWSAGDFSGNTIYF